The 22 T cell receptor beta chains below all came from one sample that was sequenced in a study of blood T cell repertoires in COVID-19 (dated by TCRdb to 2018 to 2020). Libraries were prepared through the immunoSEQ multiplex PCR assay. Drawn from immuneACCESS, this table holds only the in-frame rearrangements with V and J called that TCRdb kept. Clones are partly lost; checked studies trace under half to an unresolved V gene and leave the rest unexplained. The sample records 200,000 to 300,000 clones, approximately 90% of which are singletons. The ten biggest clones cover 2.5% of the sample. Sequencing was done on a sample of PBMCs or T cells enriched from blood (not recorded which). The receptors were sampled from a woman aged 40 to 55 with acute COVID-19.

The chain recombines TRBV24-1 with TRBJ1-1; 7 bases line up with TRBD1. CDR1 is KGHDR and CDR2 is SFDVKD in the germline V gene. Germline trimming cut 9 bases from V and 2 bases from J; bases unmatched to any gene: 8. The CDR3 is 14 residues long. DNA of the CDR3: TGTGCCACCCCGAGACAGGGCTTTAACACTGAAGCTTTCTTT. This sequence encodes CATPRQGFNTEAFF.

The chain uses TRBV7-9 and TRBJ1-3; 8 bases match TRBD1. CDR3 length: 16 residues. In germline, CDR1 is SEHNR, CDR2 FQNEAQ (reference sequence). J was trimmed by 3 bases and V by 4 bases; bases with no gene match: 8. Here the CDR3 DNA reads TGTGCCAGCAGCTCTATGACAGGGGTCGGTGGAAACACCATATATTTT. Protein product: CASSSMTGVGGNTIYF.

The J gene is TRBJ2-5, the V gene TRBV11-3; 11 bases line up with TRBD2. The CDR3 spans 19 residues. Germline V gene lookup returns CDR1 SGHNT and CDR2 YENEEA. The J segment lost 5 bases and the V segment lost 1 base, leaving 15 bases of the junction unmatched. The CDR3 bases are TGTGCCAGCAGCTTAGTTTCTCTTCTAGCGGGAGGATCCCGGGAGACCCAGTACTTC. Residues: CASSLVSLLAGGSRETQYF.

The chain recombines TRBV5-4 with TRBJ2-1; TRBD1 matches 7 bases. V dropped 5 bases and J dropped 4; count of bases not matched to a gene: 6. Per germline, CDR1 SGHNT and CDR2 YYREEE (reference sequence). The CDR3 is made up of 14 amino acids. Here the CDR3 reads CASRPGTVYNEQFF. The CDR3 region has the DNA TGTGCCAGCAGACCTGGGACAGTTTACAATGAGCAGTTCTTC.

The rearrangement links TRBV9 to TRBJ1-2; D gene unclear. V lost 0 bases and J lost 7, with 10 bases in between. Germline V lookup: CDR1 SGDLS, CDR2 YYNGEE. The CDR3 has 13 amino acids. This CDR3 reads CASSVGHDFGYTF. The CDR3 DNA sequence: TGTGCCAGCAGCGTAGGTCACGACTTTGGCTACACCTTC.

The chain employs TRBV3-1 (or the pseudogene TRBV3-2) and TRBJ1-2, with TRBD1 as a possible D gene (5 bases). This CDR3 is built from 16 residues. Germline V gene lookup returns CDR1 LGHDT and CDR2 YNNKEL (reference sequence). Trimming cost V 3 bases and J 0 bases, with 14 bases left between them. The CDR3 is CASSQGKGPSNYGYTF. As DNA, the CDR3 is TGTGCCAGCAGCCAGGGGAAGGGGCCCTCTAACTATGGCTACACCTTC.

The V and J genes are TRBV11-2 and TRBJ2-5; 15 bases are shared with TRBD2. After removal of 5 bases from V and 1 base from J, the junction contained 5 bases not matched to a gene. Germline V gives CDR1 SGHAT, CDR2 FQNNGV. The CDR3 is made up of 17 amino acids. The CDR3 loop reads CASSAGTSGGIQETQYF. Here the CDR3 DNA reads TGTGCCAGCAGCGCCGGGACTAGCGGGGGGATCCAAGAGACCCAGTACTTC. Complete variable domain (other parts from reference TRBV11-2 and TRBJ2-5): EAGVAQSPRYKIIEKRQSVAFWCNPISGHATLYWYQQILGQGPKLLIQFQNNGVVDDSQLPKDRFSAERLKGVDSTLKIQPAKLEDSAVYLCASSAGTSGGIQETQYFGPGTRLLVL.

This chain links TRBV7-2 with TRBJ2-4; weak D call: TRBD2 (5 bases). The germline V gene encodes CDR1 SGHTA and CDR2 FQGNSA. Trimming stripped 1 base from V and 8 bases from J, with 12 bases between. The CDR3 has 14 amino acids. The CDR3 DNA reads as TGTGCCAGCAGCTTAGGAGAAGCGAGGGACATTCAGTACTTC. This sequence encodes CASSLGEARDIQYF.

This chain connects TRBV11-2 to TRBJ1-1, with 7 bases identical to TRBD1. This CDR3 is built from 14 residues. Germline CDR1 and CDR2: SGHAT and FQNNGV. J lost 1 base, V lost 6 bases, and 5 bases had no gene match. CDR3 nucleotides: TGTGCCAGCAGTCCACAGGGGAAGAACACTGAAGCTTTCTTT. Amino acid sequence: CASSPQGKNTEAFF.

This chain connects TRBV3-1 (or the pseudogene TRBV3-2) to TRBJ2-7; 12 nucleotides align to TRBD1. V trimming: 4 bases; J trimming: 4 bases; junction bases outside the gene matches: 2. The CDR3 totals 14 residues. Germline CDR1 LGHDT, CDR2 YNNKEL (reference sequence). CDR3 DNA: TGTGCCAGCAGCCGGGGACAGGGGGCTTACGAGCAGTACTTC. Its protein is CASSRGQGAYEQYF.

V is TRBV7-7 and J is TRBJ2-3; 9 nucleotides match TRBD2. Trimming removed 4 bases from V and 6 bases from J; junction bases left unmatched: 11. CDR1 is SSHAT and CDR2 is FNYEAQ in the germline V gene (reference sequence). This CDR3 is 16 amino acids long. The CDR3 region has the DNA TGTGCCAGCAGCTCCGGTAGCGGGGGAATCGTGGATACGCAGTATTTT. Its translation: CASSSGSGGIVDTQYF.

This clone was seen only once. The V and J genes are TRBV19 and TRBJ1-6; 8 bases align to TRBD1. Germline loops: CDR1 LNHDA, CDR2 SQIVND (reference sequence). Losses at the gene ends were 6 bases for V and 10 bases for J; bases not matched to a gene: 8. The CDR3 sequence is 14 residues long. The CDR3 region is CASRDRVRGSPLHF. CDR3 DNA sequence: TGTGCCAGTAGGGACAGGGTTCGAGGCTCACCCCTCCACTTT.

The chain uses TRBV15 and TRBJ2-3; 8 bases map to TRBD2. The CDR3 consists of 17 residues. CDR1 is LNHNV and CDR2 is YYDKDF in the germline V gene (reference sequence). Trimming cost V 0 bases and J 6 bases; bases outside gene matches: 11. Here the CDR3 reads CATSRDWVLSGGDTQYF. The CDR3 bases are TGTGCCACCAGCAGAGATTGGGTATTGAGCGGGGGCGATACGCAGTATTTT.

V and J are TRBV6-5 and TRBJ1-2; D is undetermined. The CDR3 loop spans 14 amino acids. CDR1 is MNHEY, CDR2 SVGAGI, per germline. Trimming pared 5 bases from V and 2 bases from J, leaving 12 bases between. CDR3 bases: TGTGCCAGCAGTACCATGGGAGGGAACTATGGCTACACCTTC. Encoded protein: CASSTMGGNYGYTF.

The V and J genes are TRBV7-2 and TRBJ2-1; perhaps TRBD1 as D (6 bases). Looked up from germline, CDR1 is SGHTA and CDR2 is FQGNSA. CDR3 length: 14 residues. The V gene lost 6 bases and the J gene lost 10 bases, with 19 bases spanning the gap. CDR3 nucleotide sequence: TGTGCCAGCAGGCGTACCGAAGAAACAGGGGAGCAGTTCTTC. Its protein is CASRRTEETGEQFF.

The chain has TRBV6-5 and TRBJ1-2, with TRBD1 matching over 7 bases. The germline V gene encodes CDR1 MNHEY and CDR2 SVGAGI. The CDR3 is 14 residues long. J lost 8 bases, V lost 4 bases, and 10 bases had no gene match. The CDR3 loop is CASSFIRGAWGYTF. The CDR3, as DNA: TGTGCCAGCAGTTTTATCAGGGGGGCTTGGGGCTACACCTTC.

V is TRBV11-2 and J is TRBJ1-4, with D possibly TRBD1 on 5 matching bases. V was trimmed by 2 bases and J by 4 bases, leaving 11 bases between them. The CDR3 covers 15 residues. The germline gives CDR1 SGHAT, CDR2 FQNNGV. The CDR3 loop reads CASSLFGRVNEKLFF. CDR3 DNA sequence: TGTGCCAGCAGCTTATTTGGCAGGGTTAATGAAAAACTGTTTTTT.

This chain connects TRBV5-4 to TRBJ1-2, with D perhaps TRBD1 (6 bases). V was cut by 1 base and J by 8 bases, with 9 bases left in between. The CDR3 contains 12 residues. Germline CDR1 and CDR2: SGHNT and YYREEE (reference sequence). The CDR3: CASSLTGFGYTF. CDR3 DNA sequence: TGTGCCAGCAGCTTGACAGGGTTCGGCTACACCTTC.

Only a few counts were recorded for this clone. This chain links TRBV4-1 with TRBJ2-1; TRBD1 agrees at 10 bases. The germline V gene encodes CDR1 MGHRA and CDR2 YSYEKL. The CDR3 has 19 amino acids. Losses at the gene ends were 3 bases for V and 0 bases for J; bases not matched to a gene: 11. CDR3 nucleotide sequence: TGCGCCAGCAGCCAGATGGGGACAGGGGCTATAAGCTCCTACAATGAGCAGTTCTTC. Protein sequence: CASSQMGTGAISSYNEQFF.

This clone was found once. The CDR3 loop is CASSLSEEESQYF. In DNA form, the CDR3 reads TGTGCCAGCAGTTTATCTGAGGAGGAGTCCCAGTACTTC. This rearrangement joins TRBV12-3 or TRBV12-4 to TRBJ2-5, with D perhaps matching TRBD2 (5 bases). The V end was cut by 2 bases, the J end by 9 bases, with 13 bases between. CDR3 length: 13 amino acids.

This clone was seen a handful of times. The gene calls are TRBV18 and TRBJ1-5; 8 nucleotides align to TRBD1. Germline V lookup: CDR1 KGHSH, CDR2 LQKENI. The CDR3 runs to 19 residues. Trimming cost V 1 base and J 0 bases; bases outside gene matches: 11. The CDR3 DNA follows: TGTGCCAGCTCACCACGAAGGACAGGGTCCGAGAATAGCAATCAGCCCCAGCATTTT. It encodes CASSPRRTGSENSNQPQHF.

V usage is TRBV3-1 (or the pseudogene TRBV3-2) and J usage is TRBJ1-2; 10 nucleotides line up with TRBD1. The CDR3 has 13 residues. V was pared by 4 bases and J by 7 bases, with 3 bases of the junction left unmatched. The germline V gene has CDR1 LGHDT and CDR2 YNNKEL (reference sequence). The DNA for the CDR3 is TGTGCCAGCAGCCGACAGGGGGCAAGTGGCTACACCTTC. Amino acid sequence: CASSRQGASGYTF.